This paragraph covers one TCR beta chain sequence. This record comes from a study of identical twins. V was shortened by 6 bases and J by 7 bases, with 17 bases between the two germline ends. Germline CDR1 SGHRS, CDR2 YFSETQ. The CDR3 runs 14 residues. TCRdb re-called the 5' RACE reads through MiXCR, storing one row per CDR3 protein. Among about 900,000 distinct CDR3 sequences listed, 12% were seen once. This same sample was also taken into another study, of yellow fever vaccine responses in identical twins.

Sequences were obtained from PBMCs. The chain employs TRBV5-1 and TRBJ2-1; D is perhaps TRBD1 (6 bases). The clonotype was recovered from a woman aged 18-29 years in good health. CDR3 in amino acids: CASNENTGYNEQFF. The CDR3 DNA sequence: TGCGCCAGCAACGAAAACACAGGGTATAATGAGCAGTTCTTC.